The 9 T cell receptor beta chains in this list originate from one sample, sequenced in a study of T cell responses to AZD1222 COVID-19 vaccine. Clones were sequenced by immunoSEQ multiplex PCR, and TCRdb holds only the in-frame ones, with some missing. The table records 120,000 to 150,000 clones, about nine tenths of them present only once. The input for sequencing was peripheral blood, taken on day 0 of AZD1222 vaccination. These TCRs come from an adult in good health.

The gene calls are TRBV29-1 and TRBJ2-1, with TRBD2 matching 8 bases. V trimming: 5 bases; J trimming: 4 bases; junction bases outside the gene matches: 13. CDR3 length: 16 residues. Germline V gives CDR1 SQVTM, CDR2 ANQGSEA. Here the CDR3 reads CSVRLAGFGLYNEQFF. The CDR3 DNA reads TGCAGCGTTCGGCTAGCGGGCTTCGGGCTTTACAATGAGCAGTTCTTC.

The DNA for the CDR3 is TGTGCCAGCAGCTTGAACCCCGGGAGGGTTGGCGGCAATCAGCCCCAGCATTTT. Its protein product is CASSLNPGRVGGNQPQHF. This chain connects TRBV5-8 to TRBJ1-5; D ambiguous. The CDR3 extends over 18 amino acids. Germline values: CDR1 SGHTS, CDR2 YDEGEE. The germline V and J ends were trimmed by 1 base and 2 bases, with 19 bases remaining between them.

The rearrangement joins TRBV27 to TRBJ1-2; D is uncertain. The ends were cut back, 4 bases at V and 8 bases at J, with 17 bases in the middle. Germline V gives CDR1 MNHEY, CDR2 SMNVEV (reference sequence). The CDR3 spans 14 residues. Here the CDR3 DNA reads TGTGCCAGCAGTTCCGTTCCGGAGCCTAAGGGCTACACCTTC. Protein product: CASSSVPEPKGYTF.

In DNA, the CDR3 is TGTGCCAGCAGCTTCGACAGGGGTTATGAGCAGTACTTC. Protein: CASSFDRGYEQYF. This chain joins TRBV5-8 and TRBJ2-7; 8 nucleotides agree with TRBD1. This CDR3 region has 13 residues. V trimming: 2 bases; J trimming: 7 bases; junction bases outside the gene matches: 5. Germline values: CDR1 SGHTS, CDR2 YDEGEE.

V and J are TRBV11-3 and TRBJ2-5, with D unresolved. Germline V gene sequence: CDR1 SGHNT, CDR2 YENEEA. Deletions cut 8 bases from V and 5 bases from J, with 9 bases between. The CDR3 loop spans 11 amino acids. The CDR3 sequence is CASGPPETQYF. The CDR3 region has the DNA TGTGCCAGCGGCCCCCCGGAGACCCAGTACTTC.

This clone was counted only a few times. V gene TRBV4-3 combines with J gene TRBJ2-1; weak D call: TRBD2 (5 bases). With 0 bases removed from V and 7 bases from J, the gap between germline ends came to 19 bases. In germline, CDR1 is LGHNA, CDR2 YSLEER. The CDR3 consists of 17 residues. The CDR3 nucleotides are TGCGCCAGCAGCCAAGATGGCGGCGCAGGAGGTCCGAATGAGCAGTTCTTC. Residues: CASSQDGGAGGPNEQFF.

The chain uses TRBV6-5 and TRBJ2-3; TRBD2 agrees at 8 bases. Germline CDR1 MNHEY, CDR2 SVGAGI. V lost 5 bases to trimming and J lost 0 bases; unmatched junction nucleotides: 4. There are 15 residues in the CDR3. CDR3 in DNA: TGTGCCAGCAGTAATAGCGGGGATAGCACAGATACGCAGTATTTT. It yields the protein CASSNSGDSTDTQYF.

The chain employs TRBV30 and TRBJ1-3; weak D call: TRBD1 (5 bases). Germline CDR1 and CDR2: GTSNPN and SVGIG (reference sequence). With 2 bases removed from V and 0 bases from J, the gap between germline ends came to 17 bases. The CDR3 spans 17 residues. CDR3 loop: CAWSHSTGPFSGNTIYF. In nucleotides, the CDR3 is TGTGCCTGGAGTCACTCCACAGGACCCTTCTCTGGAAACACCATATATTTT.

The V and J genes are TRBV7-9 and TRBJ2-6, with D uncertain. Trimming took off 2 bases at V and 0 bases at J, with 8 bases between the two ends. This CDR3 contains 16 residues. CDR1 SEHNR and CDR2 FQNEAQ come from the germline V gene (reference sequence). The CDR3 reads CASSLSVPSGANVLTF. CDR3 in DNA: TGTGCCAGCAGCTTAAGTGTCCCCTCTGGGGCCAACGTCCTGACTTTC.